This TCR beta chain came from a study of cytomegalovirus exposure and HLA in healthy donors. The study's findings and limits: Trimming of TCR beta V- and J-genes showed a link, identified in a later analysis, to a missense DCLRE1C variant.

CDR1 and CDR2 from the germline V gene are SGHDN and FVKESK. This CDR3 spans 14 amino acids. The V segment lost 5 bases and the J segment 6 bases; nucleotides outside the gene matches: 6. PCR involved 60 Vbeta and 13 Jbeta primers. The protocol was immunoSEQ multiplex PCR, while the TCRdb copy is restricted to in-frame clones and leaves out a portion. This table holds about 170,000 clones, roughly 84% found once. A single count supports this clone. Its matching antigen is unknown. The sequenced sample was PBMCs. This chain uses TRBV14 with TRBJ1-5; 8 bases are shared with TRBD1. The TCR was taken from a male donor in good health and CMV-seronegative. CDR3 nucleotide sequence: TGTGCCAGCAGCTACGGACAGGGAGGTCAGCCCCAGCATTTT. Translating gives CASSYGQGGQPQHF. The variable domain in full, completed from reference TRBV14 and TRBJ1-5, reads EAGVTQFPSHSVIEKGQTVTLRCDPISGHDNLYWYRRVMGKEIKFLLHFVKESKQDESGMPNNRFLAERTGGTYSTLKVQPAELEDSGVYFCASSYGQGGQPQHFGDGTRLSIL.